This TCR beta chain was captured by sequencing in a study of T cell responses to AZD1222 COVID-19 vaccine. Clones were read by immunoSEQ multiplex PCR, and TCRdb kept only the in-frame ones, dropping some. The top ten hold 0.85% to 1.1% of the sample, which has about 170,000 clones, approximately 90% seen once. Trimming pared 9 bases from V and 4 bases from J, leaving 23 bases between. Germline assignment: CDR1 SGHRS and CDR2 YFSETQ. This CDR3 region has 15 residues. Sample: peripheral blood, taken 28 days after the second AZD1222 dose. This chain joins TRBV5-1 and TRBJ2-7; D possibly corresponds to TRBD2 (5 bases). The sequence was obtained from an adult who received the AZD1222 COVID-19 vaccine. For the CDR3, the DNA is TGCGCCAACCAAAGGGCCCCCGGGGTAGGGTACGAGCAGTACTTC. This translates into CANQRAPGVGYEQYF.